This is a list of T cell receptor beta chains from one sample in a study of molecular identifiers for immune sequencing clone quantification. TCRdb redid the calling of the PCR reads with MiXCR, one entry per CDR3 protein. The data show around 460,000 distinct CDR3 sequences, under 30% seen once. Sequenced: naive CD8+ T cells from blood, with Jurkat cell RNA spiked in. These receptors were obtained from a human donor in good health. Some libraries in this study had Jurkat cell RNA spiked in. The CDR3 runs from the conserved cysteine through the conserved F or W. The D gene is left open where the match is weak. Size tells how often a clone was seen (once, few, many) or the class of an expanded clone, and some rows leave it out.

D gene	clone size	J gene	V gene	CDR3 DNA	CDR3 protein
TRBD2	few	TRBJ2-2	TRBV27	TGTGCCAGCAGTACCCTTGGAGCGGGGAAGAACACCGGGGAGCTGTTTTTT	CASSTLGAGKNTGELFF
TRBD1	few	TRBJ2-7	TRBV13	TGTGCCAGCAGCGCTGGGACAGGGGGATTCTACGAGCAGTACTTC	CASSAGTGGFYEQYF
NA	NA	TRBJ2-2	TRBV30	TGTGCCTGGATGATCACCGGGGAGCTGTTTTTT	CAWMITGELFF
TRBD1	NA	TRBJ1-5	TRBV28	TGTGCCAGCAGGGCGTGGGGACAGGACAATCAGCCCCAGCATTTT	CASRAWGQDNQPQHF
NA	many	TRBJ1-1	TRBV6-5	TGTGCCAGCAGTTACCAGGGGGAAGCTTTCTTT	CASSYQGEAFF
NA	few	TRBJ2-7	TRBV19	TGTGCCAGTAGCCCCTCGGGGGGCTGGCCCTACGAGCAGTACTTC	CASSPSGGWPYEQYF
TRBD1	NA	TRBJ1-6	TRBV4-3	TGCGCCAGCAGCCAAAAATTATCCGGGACAGGGTTTTCGGCCTATAATCCACCCCTCCACTTT	CASSQKLSGTGFSAYNPPLHF
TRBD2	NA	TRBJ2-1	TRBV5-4	TGTGCCAGCAGCGGGGGGGACCAAACCGGTGAGCAGTTCTTC	CASSGGDQTGEQFF
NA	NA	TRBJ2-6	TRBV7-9	TGTGCCAGCAGCTTAGTCGCCCCAGAGGCCAACGTCCTGACTTTC	CASSLVAPEANVLTF
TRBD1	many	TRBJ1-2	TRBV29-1	TGCAGCGCGGAGCCGACAGGGGAGCCAGGCTACACCTTC	CSAEPTGEPGYTF